This entry describes one TCR beta chain. The source of the sample is a study of monozygotic twins with inflammatory bowel disease. TCRdb re-called the 5' RACE reads and gives one entry per CDR3 protein, without DNA. The specimen's table records around 230,000 distinct CDR3 sequences. The TCR sequence derives from a human donor with ulcerative colitis or Crohn's disease, or a healthy co-twin of an affected twin (not recorded which). Specimen: blood.

CDR3 sequence: CASSLGLRTEAFF. V is TRBV12-3 or TRBV12-4 and J is TRBJ1-1. The CDR3 has 13 residues.